The present entry profiles one T cell receptor beta chain with its context. The antigen is not known. Reverse transcription of all isolated RNA meant that expressed TCRB transcripts were sequenced. Clones were sequenced by immunoSEQ multiplex PCR, and TCRdb holds only the in-frame ones, with some missing. The data contain 95,000 to 150,000 clones, 15% to 20% of them seen just once; the ten biggest clones take up less than 3%. The entry originates in a study of beta chain features in type 1 diabetes. Germline-derived CDR1 and CDR2 are ENHRY and SYGVKD. The ends lost 6 bases at V and 7 bases at J; junction bases unmatched: 7. The length of the CDR3 is 14 residues. Study results and limitations: TCRB rearrangement may or may not be influenced by HLA type; here this remained unresolved. In every one of the four CD4+ subsets, TCRB CDR3s were moderately but significantly shorter in Type 1 diabetes patients. It was possible that PCR favored shorter templates, equally so in patients and controls.

Sequenced: central memory CD4+ T cells from blood. This sequence originates from a man aged 25-40 years with type 1 diabetes. This chain connects TRBV10-3 to TRBJ1-5, with 9 bases identical to TRBD1. CDR3 DNA sequence: TGTGCCATCAGAGAGGACAGGGGAAACCAGCCCCAGCATTTT. Translation gives CAIREDRGNQPQHF.